This TCR beta chain came from a study of shared clonotypes between healthy human individuals. Notes on the study in general: Naive subsets tended to show greater estimated richness than memory subsets. Genetic and exposure-history diversity was limited by the small donor number.

Produced via immunoSEQ multiplex PCR; TCRdb's table is partial and in-frame only. This table holds about 2.4 million clones, about 92% found once. On this clone itself: As yet, its antigen is unknown.

CD4+ cells underwent separation, giving CD45RA+ naive and CD45RA-negative memory subsets. Germline assignment: CDR1 LNHDA and CDR2 SQIVND (reference sequence). Trimming stripped 5 bases from V and 1 base from J, with 8 bases between. The CDR3 contains 13 residues. Sequencing used naive CD4+ T cells sorted from blood. Documented subset: CD45RA+ positively selected. The source of this sequence is a man younger than 30 in good health. V and J are TRBV19 and TRBJ1-1; D is uncertain. The CDR3 is CASSFYENTEAFF. CDR3 DNA sequence: TGTGCCAGTAGTTTTTACGAGAACACTGAAGCTTTCTTT. The full variable domain, its missing parts supplied by reference TRBV19 and TRBJ1-1, is DGGITQSPKYLFRKEGQNVTLSCEQNLNHDAMYWYRQDPGQGLRLIYYSQIVNDFQKGDIAEGYSVSREKKESFPLTVTSAQKNPTAFYLCASSFYENTEAFFGQGTRLTVV.